The clone carrying this T cell receptor (beta chain) was seen many times. Described time point: after trial treatment. Treatment noted: LDRT plus nivolumab, ipilimumab, low-dose cyclophosphamide and aspirin (RACIN trial). Along with nivolumab and ipilimumab, donors received aspirin, low-dose cyclophosphamide and low-dose radiotherapy. Primers targeting TRAV and TRBV primed first-strand cDNA, covering alpha and beta chains. Both a constant-region primer and a V-primer adapter served to amplify TCRs across roughly 20 PCR cycles. Amplification of isolated mRNA was accomplished via in vitro transcription. TCRdb re-called the reads with MiXCR, one entry per CDR3 protein. The data contain 30,000 to 40,000 distinct CDR3 sequences, more than 20% of them singletons. The data were taken from a study of low-dose radiotherapy and immunotherapy resistance in tumors. Turning to the study itself: Intravenous nivolumab 240 mg every two weeks plus ipilimumab 1 mg/kg every six weeks was given to patients.

The germline V and J ends were trimmed by 4 bases and 7 bases, with 10 bases remaining between them. Germline CDR1 reads LGHNA; CDR2 reads YNFKEQ. This CDR3 contains 13 residues. Sequencing was performed on PBMCs, taken after low-dose radiotherapy plus immunotherapy. The gene calls are TRBV4-2 and TRBJ2-2, with D possibly being TRBD2 (5 bases). The sequence was collected from a female donor with ovarian cancer. This CDR3 reads CASSRTAGGELFF. DNA of the CDR3: TGTGCCAGCAGCCGGACCGCGGGCGGGGAGCTGTTTTTT.